These T cell receptor beta chains were read from a single sample in a study of PD-1 blockade in classical Hodgkin lymphoma. Here immunoSEQ multiplex PCR was the method, and the copy in TCRdb shows in-frame clones only, minus some. The sample consists of about 39,000 clones, over 70% of them appearing once. Here the sequenced sample was peripheral blood mononuclear cells (PBMCs), taken before the fourth cycle of nivolumab. These TCRs come from a human donor with classical Hodgkin lymphoma. The CDR3 runs from the conserved cysteine through the conserved F or W. Each record gives: J gene, D gene, V gene, clone size, CDR3 protein, CDR3 DNA. A D gene is named only where the DNA matches it firmly. The size entry is marked missing in some rows and otherwise reads once, few, many or a size class.

TRBJ2-1 - TRBV27 - CASSLDGIPSYNEQFF TGTGCCAGCAGTTTAGATGGTATTCCCTCCTACAATGAGCAGTTCTTC
TRBJ1-1 - TRBV28 - CASSLSPGRLNTEAFF TGTGCCAGCAGTTTGTCTCCGGGGCGTTTGAACACTGAAGCTTTCTTT
TRBJ2-1 - TRBV4-1 - CASSQVRLQIYNEQFF TGCGCCAGCAGCCAAGTCAGGCTACAGATCTACAATGAGCAGTTCTTC
TRBJ1-6 - TRBV5-4 - CASSLGHLNSPLHF TGTGCCAGCAGCTTGGGCCACCTTAATTCACCCCTCCACTTT
TRBJ1-4 TRBD1 TRBV2 few CASSKDRAANEKLFF TGTGCCAGCAGTAAGGACAGGGCGGCTAATGAAAAACTGTTTTTT
TRBJ2-2 - TRBV11-3 once CASSPQPGVDTGELFF TGTGCCAGCAGCCCACAGCCGGGGGTCGACACCGGGGAGCTGTTTTTT
TRBJ2-1 - TRBV7-9 - CASSFLLGGDEQFF TGTGCCAGCAGCTTTCTCCTGGGGGGAGATGAGCAGTTCTTC
TRBJ2-1 - TRBV11-3 - CASSLRSTGTPNNEQFF TGTGCCAGCAGCTTACGATCTACCGGGACACCTAACAATGAGCAGTTCTTC
TRBJ1-2 - TRBV28 - CASTLGGARSDGYTF TGTGCCAGCACTCTGGGGGGGGCCCGTTCAGATGGCTACACCTTC
TRBJ2-7 TRBD2 TRBV4-1 - CASSQDHGRGREQYF TGCGCCAGCAGCCAAGATCACGGGAGGGGAAGGGAGCAGTACTTC
TRBJ2-5 TRBD2 TRBV29-1 once CSVTGLAGGAETQYF TGCAGCGTAACCGGACTAGCGGGGGGGGCGGAGACCCAGTACTTC
TRBJ1-6 - TRBV5-1 - CASSLFSYNSPLHF TGCGCCAGCAGTCTTTTCTCCTATAATTCACCCCTCCACTTT
TRBJ1-6 - TRBV11-2 - CASSLGVGHKAVSLHF TGTGCCAGCAGCTTAGGGGTGGGACACAAGGCTGTGTCCCTCCACTTT
TRBJ1-6 - TRBV7-3 - CASSSAQGTPLHF TGTGCCAGCAGCTCAGCGCAGGGAACACCCCTCCACTTT
TRBJ2-7 TRBD2 TRBV27 - CASSPMGGGAFEQYF TGTGCCAGCAGTCCGATGGGCGGGGGGGCTTTCGAGCAGTACTTC
TRBJ1-2 TRBD1 TRBV25-1 - CASSARTGGRGYTF TGTGCCAGCAGTGCGAGGACAGGGGGCCGAGGCTACACCTTC